The rows below give T cell receptor beta chains drawn from one sample of a study of shared clonotypes between healthy human individuals. Clones were sequenced by immunoSEQ multiplex PCR, and TCRdb holds only the in-frame ones, with some missing. The sample holds around 2,100,000 clones; less than 95% are singletons and the top ten take more than 0.95%. Material: naive CD8+ T cells sorted from blood. The receptors were sampled from a man between 18 and 35 years old in good health. Each CDR3 is given with its conserved first and last residue. Fields, in order: J gene, D gene, clone size, V gene, CDR3 DNA, CDR3 protein. D genes are given only for firm matches. The size of a clone is reported for some rows only, either as once, few or many, or as a class for expanded clones.

j_call: TRBJ1-2
d_call: -
clone_size: -
v_call: TRBV5-5
cdr3_nt: TGTGCCAGCAGCTCGCCAGGGATCTATGGCTACACCTTC
cdr3_aa: CASSSPGIYGYTF

j_call: TRBJ2-3
d_call: -
clone_size: -
v_call: TRBV9
cdr3_nt: TGTGCCAGCAGCTCCGAGGGGGCAGATACGCAGTATTTT
cdr3_aa: CASSSEGADTQYF

j_call: TRBJ2-1
d_call: -
clone_size: -
v_call: TRBV5-6
cdr3_nt: TGTGCCAGCAGCTTGGTTGGAGCATCTGAGCAGTTCTTC
cdr3_aa: CASSLVGASEQFF

j_call: TRBJ2-5
d_call: -
clone_size: -
v_call: TRBV28
cdr3_nt: TGTGCCAGCAGTTTGTGGAGGGTAGGAGAGACCCAGTACTTC
cdr3_aa: CASSLWRVGETQYF

j_call: TRBJ2-2
d_call: TRBD2
clone_size: -
v_call: TRBV2
cdr3_nt: TGTGCCAGCAGGAGCGGGGGGGTAAACACCGGGGAGCTGTTTTTT
cdr3_aa: CASRSGGVNTGELFF

j_call: TRBJ2-2
d_call: -
clone_size: -
v_call: TRBV6-5
cdr3_nt: TGTGCCAGCAGTTACTCGAATGGGAGAACCGGGGAGCTGTTTTTT
cdr3_aa: CASSYSNGRTGELFF

j_call: TRBJ1-4
d_call: -
clone_size: -
v_call: TRBV5-1
cdr3_nt: TGCGCCAGCAGCTTGGGGTCGGGACGAGATGAAAAACTGTTTTTT
cdr3_aa: CASSLGSGRDEKLFF

j_call: TRBJ2-5
d_call: -
clone_size: once
v_call: TRBV7-9
cdr3_nt: TGTGCCAGCAGCCCCCGAATAGGGACCCAGTACTTC
cdr3_aa: CASSPRIGTQYF

j_call: TRBJ2-5
d_call: -
clone_size: -
v_call: TRBV6-5
cdr3_nt: TGTGCCAGCAGCCAATCCCCGAACAGAGGAGAGACCCAGTACTTC
cdr3_aa: CASSQSPNRGETQYF

j_call: TRBJ2-3
d_call: TRBD2
clone_size: -
v_call: TRBV6-6
cdr3_nt: TGTGCCAGCAGTTCCCTAGCGGGAGGATCCACAGATACGCAGTATTTT
cdr3_aa: CASSSLAGGSTDTQYF

j_call: TRBJ1-1
d_call: -
clone_size: -
v_call: TRBV29-1
cdr3_nt: TGCAGCGTTGAGAGAGGCCAGGGCACTGAAGCTTTCTTT
cdr3_aa: CSVERGQGTEAFF

j_call: TRBJ2-7
d_call: -
clone_size: -
v_call: TRBV6-1
cdr3_nt: TGTGCCAGCAGAGAAAGGGGGAGCTCCTACGAGCAGTACTTC
cdr3_aa: CASRERGSSYEQYF

j_call: TRBJ2-7
d_call: -
clone_size: -
v_call: TRBV6-6
cdr3_nt: TGTGCCAGCAGTTACCTCGGGGACGAGCAGTACTTC
cdr3_aa: CASSYLGDEQYF

j_call: TRBJ2-1
d_call: -
clone_size: -
v_call: TRBV5-4
cdr3_nt: TGTGCCAGCAGCGGGGTTTCGACCAAGGGTGGCAATGAGCAGTTCTTC
cdr3_aa: CASSGVSTKGGNEQFF

j_call: TRBJ2-7
d_call: -
clone_size: -
v_call: TRBV6-6
cdr3_nt: TGTGCCAGCAGTGCCCCCGGGGCCTTCTCCGAGCAGTACTTC
cdr3_aa: CASSAPGAFSEQYF

j_call: TRBJ1-5
d_call: -
clone_size: -
v_call: TRBV7-9
cdr3_nt: TGTGCCAGCAGCTTAGAAGTGGGTAGGGCTGGTCAGCCCCAGCATTTT
cdr3_aa: CASSLEVGRAGQPQHF

j_call: TRBJ1-1
d_call: -
clone_size: -
v_call: TRBV5-1
cdr3_nt: TGCGCCAGCAGCTTGGGAGGGGCGGATATCGCTTTCTTT
cdr3_aa: CASSLGGADIAFF

j_call: TRBJ1-1
d_call: -
clone_size: -
v_call: TRBV4-1
cdr3_nt: TGCGCCAGCAGTCCCTGGGGGTCGAATCCTAACACTGAAGCTTTCTTT
cdr3_aa: CASSPWGSNPNTEAFF

j_call: TRBJ2-7
d_call: TRBD1
clone_size: -
v_call: TRBV30
cdr3_nt: TGTGCCTGGAGTAACGGACAGGGGGCGGGGGAGCAGTACTTC
cdr3_aa: CAWSNGQGAGEQYF

j_call: TRBJ1-6
d_call: TRBD1
clone_size: -
v_call: TRBV18
cdr3_nt: TGTGCCAGCTCAGTCTCTCCGGGACAGGGATCGGATTCACCCCTCCACTTT
cdr3_aa: CASSVSPGQGSDSPLHF

j_call: TRBJ1-4
d_call: TRBD1
clone_size: -
v_call: TRBV6-6
cdr3_nt: TGTGCCAGCAGTGACCAAGACAGGGTGGATGAAAAACTGTTTTTT
cdr3_aa: CASSDQDRVDEKLFF

j_call: TRBJ1-1
d_call: -
clone_size: -
v_call: TRBV2
cdr3_nt: TGTGCCAGCAGTGAAGGGGAGATTTATATGAACACTGAAGCTTTCTTT
cdr3_aa: CASSEGEIYMNTEAFF

j_call: TRBJ2-7
d_call: TRBD1
clone_size: -
v_call: TRBV4-1
cdr3_nt: TGCGCCAGCAGCCCCCGGGACAGCGACTACGAGCAGTACTTC
cdr3_aa: CASSPRDSDYEQYF

j_call: TRBJ2-2
d_call: TRBD2
clone_size: -
v_call: TRBV7-3
cdr3_nt: TGTGCCAGCAGCCCCTCCGGGGGGTTAGCGCCGAACACCGGGGAGCTGTTTTTT
cdr3_aa: CASSPSGGLAPNTGELFF

j_call: TRBJ1-1
d_call: -
clone_size: -
v_call: TRBV13
cdr3_nt: TGTGCCAGCAGCGAAGGGGGGGCAAAGAACACTGAAGCTTTCTTT
cdr3_aa: CASSEGGAKNTEAFF

j_call: TRBJ1-1
d_call: TRBD1
clone_size: -
v_call: TRBV11-2
cdr3_nt: TGTGCCAGCAGCGGGGACAGGGGCTCCGAAGCTTTCTTT
cdr3_aa: CASSGDRGSEAFF

j_call: TRBJ1-4
d_call: -
clone_size: -
v_call: TRBV19
cdr3_nt: TGTGCCAGTAGTACTCGACACAGGGCTATCGGTGAAAAACTGTTTTTT
cdr3_aa: CASSTRHRAIGEKLFF

j_call: TRBJ1-2
d_call: -
clone_size: -
v_call: TRBV6-6
cdr3_nt: TGTGCCAGCAGTTACGGAGGGGACTATGGCTACACCTTC
cdr3_aa: CASSYGGDYGYTF

j_call: TRBJ2-7
d_call: TRBD2
clone_size: -
v_call: TRBV11-2
cdr3_nt: TGTGCCAGCAGCTTTTCGCGGGGGGAAACCTACGAGCAGTACTTC
cdr3_aa: CASSFSRGETYEQYF

j_call: TRBJ1-5
d_call: -
clone_size: once
v_call: TRBV19
cdr3_nt: TGTGCCAGTAGTACCCACAGGGACGTCAATCAGCCCCAGCATTTT
cdr3_aa: CASSTHRDVNQPQHF

j_call: TRBJ2-7
d_call: TRBD1
clone_size: -
v_call: TRBV19
cdr3_nt: TGTGCCAGTTCCGGGACAGCCTACGAGCAGTACTTC
cdr3_aa: CASSGTAYEQYF

j_call: TRBJ2-2
d_call: -
clone_size: -
v_call: TRBV7-9
cdr3_nt: TGTGCCAGCAGCTCGCACACCGGGGAGCTGTTTTTT
cdr3_aa: CASSSHTGELFF

j_call: TRBJ2-7
d_call: -
clone_size: -
v_call: TRBV2
cdr3_nt: TGTGCCAGCAGTTGGACAGCTTACGAGCAGTACTTC
cdr3_aa: CASSWTAYEQYF

j_call: TRBJ2-1
d_call: -
clone_size: -
v_call: TRBV19
cdr3_nt: TGTGCCAGTAGTACGACCACAGGGAATGAGCAGTTCTTC
cdr3_aa: CASSTTTGNEQFF

j_call: TRBJ2-5
d_call: -
clone_size: -
v_call: TRBV9
cdr3_nt: TGTGCCAGCTCTTCGCGGAAGTACCAAGAGACCCAGTACTTC
cdr3_aa: CASSSRKYQETQYF

j_call: TRBJ2-5
d_call: TRBD2
clone_size: -
v_call: TRBV7-9
cdr3_nt: TGTGCCAGCAGCCGGACTAGCGGGAGTGCAGAGACCCAGTACTTC
cdr3_aa: CASSRTSGSAETQYF

j_call: TRBJ2-3
d_call: TRBD1
clone_size: -
v_call: TRBV5-4
cdr3_nt: TGTGCCAGCAGCCCGGGGACAGGGTGGACAGATACGCAGTATTTT
cdr3_aa: CASSPGTGWTDTQYF

j_call: TRBJ1-1
d_call: -
clone_size: once
v_call: TRBV6-5
cdr3_nt: TGTGCCAGCAGTTACAACCCGGCGAACACTGAAGCTTTCTTT
cdr3_aa: CASSYNPANTEAFF

j_call: TRBJ2-7
d_call: -
clone_size: -
v_call: TRBV5-1
cdr3_nt: TGCGCCAGCAATTCGGGGGTAGGCTACGAGCAGTACTTC
cdr3_aa: CASNSGVGYEQYF

j_call: TRBJ1-5
d_call: TRBD1
clone_size: -
v_call: TRBV19
cdr3_nt: TGTGCCAGCAGGACAGGACTGTTGTTCCAGCCCCAGCATTTT
cdr3_aa: CASRTGLLFQPQHF

j_call: TRBJ2-1
d_call: -
clone_size: -
v_call: TRBV28
cdr3_nt: TGTGCCAGCAGTTTAGACAACTACAATGAGCAGTTCTTC
cdr3_aa: CASSLDNYNEQFF

j_call: TRBJ2-5
d_call: TRBD1
clone_size: -
v_call: TRBV4-1
cdr3_nt: TGCGCCAGCAGCCAGTACGGACAGGAGTTCCAAGAGACCCAGTACTTC
cdr3_aa: CASSQYGQEFQETQYF

j_call: TRBJ2-2
d_call: TRBD2
clone_size: -
v_call: TRBV10-3
cdr3_nt: TGTGCCATCAACCCGGGACTAGCGGGAGGGGACACCGGGGAGCTGTTTTTT
cdr3_aa: CAINPGLAGGDTGELFF

j_call: TRBJ1-2
d_call: -
clone_size: -
v_call: TRBV6-6
cdr3_nt: TGTGCCAGCAGCGATCTACCTGAAATCAATGGCTACACCTTC
cdr3_aa: CASSDLPEINGYTF

j_call: TRBJ2-7
d_call: -
clone_size: once
v_call: TRBV28
cdr3_nt: TGTGCCAGCCAGTTTCGAGGGGTTAGTTACGAGCAGTACTTC
cdr3_aa: CASQFRGVSYEQYF

j_call: TRBJ2-2
d_call: TRBD2
clone_size: -
v_call: TRBV6-1
cdr3_nt: TGTGCCAGCAGCCGACTAACGGGGGGCACCGGGGAGCTGTTTTTT
cdr3_aa: CASSRLTGGTGELFF

j_call: TRBJ2-7
d_call: -
clone_size: many
v_call: TRBV19
cdr3_nt: TGTGCCAGTAGTATAGAGGACGGGCTCTCCTACGAGCAGTACTTC
cdr3_aa: CASSIEDGLSYEQYF

j_call: TRBJ2-2
d_call: TRBD1
clone_size: once
v_call: TRBV2
cdr3_nt: TGTGCCAGCAGTGAAGCGGGACAGGGAGTGGGAGGGGAGCTGTTTTTT
cdr3_aa: CASSEAGQGVGGELFF

j_call: TRBJ1-4
d_call: -
clone_size: once
v_call: TRBV6-5
cdr3_nt: TGTGCCAGCAGACTCGGGACGGAGAATGAAAAACTGTTTTTT
cdr3_aa: CASRLGTENEKLFF

j_call: TRBJ1-4
d_call: -
clone_size: -
v_call: TRBV18
cdr3_nt: TGTGCCAGCTCACCTCGGACAGTCCCAGCGGGGGAAAAACTGTTTTTT
cdr3_aa: CASSPRTVPAGEKLFF

j_call: TRBJ2-7
d_call: -
clone_size: -
v_call: TRBV27
cdr3_nt: TGTGCCAGCAGTTCCGGGACAACCCCGGACTACGAGCAGTACTTC
cdr3_aa: CASSSGTTPDYEQYF

j_call: TRBJ2-5
d_call: -
clone_size: -
v_call: TRBV5-3
cdr3_nt: TGTGCCAGAAGCTTGGTGTGGACTCTCGGGGGAGGAGAGACCCAGTACTTC
cdr3_aa: CARSLVWTLGGGETQYF

j_call: TRBJ2-7
d_call: TRBD1
clone_size: -
v_call: TRBV5-6
cdr3_nt: TGTGCCAGCAGCTTGAGCGTTCGGGACAGGGGGCGATACGAGCAGTACTTC
cdr3_aa: CASSLSVRDRGRYEQYF

j_call: TRBJ2-1
d_call: -
clone_size: -
v_call: TRBV19
cdr3_nt: TGTGCCAGTAGTATAGTCCCAGGGGCTAGCGGCTACAATGAGCAGTTCTTC
cdr3_aa: CASSIVPGASGYNEQFF